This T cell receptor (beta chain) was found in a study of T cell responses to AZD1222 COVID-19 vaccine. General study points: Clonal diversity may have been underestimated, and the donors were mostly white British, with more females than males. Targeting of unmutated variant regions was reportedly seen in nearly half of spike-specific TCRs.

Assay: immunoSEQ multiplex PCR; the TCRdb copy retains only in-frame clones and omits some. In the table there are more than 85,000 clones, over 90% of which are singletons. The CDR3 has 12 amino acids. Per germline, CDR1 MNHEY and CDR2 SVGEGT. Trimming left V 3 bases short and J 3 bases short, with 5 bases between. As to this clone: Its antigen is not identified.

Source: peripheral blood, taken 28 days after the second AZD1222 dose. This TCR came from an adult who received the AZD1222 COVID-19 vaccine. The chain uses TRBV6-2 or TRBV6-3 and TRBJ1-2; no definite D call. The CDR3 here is CASSYGYYGYTF. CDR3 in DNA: TGTGCCAGCAGTTATGGGTACTATGGCTACACCTTC.